This T cell receptor (beta chain) is from a study of T cell clonality in common variable immunodeficiency. General study points: Compared with healthy controls, CVID subjects showed increased TCRbeta clonality, mostly in about a third. Fewer deletions and N-nucleotide insertions were reportedly seen in common variable immunodeficiency TCR beta sequences.

This clone was observed a handful of times. Its antigen remains unidentified. The read falls 3 residues short of the CDR3 end, and the missing part is taken from the germline J gene. TCRdb's table, derived via immunoSEQ multiplex PCR, lists solely in-frame clones and lacks some. The sample shows 23,000 or so clones, none of them appearing just once. This CDR3 has 15 amino acids. V was cut by 4 bases and J by 0 bases, with 15 bases left in between. Looked up from germline, CDR1 is DFQATT and CDR2 is SNEGSKA (reference sequence). V gene TRBV20-1 combines with J gene TRBJ2-5; possibly TRBD1 or TRBD2 for D (5 bases each). Source material: peripheral blood mononuclear cells. The sequence derives from a human donor with common variable immunodeficiency. CDR3 residues: CSAMRGAGNQETQYF. The CDR3 bases that were read are TGCAGTGCTATGCGAGGGGCTGGTAACCAAGAGACC.